This T cell receptor beta chain appears in the sequencing data of a study of T cells after yellow fever vaccination (dated by TCRdb to about 2019). Describing the broader study: The SMART-Seq v4 Ultra Low Input RNA kit was used to prepare libraries from fractions with low cell numbers. To follow T-cell clones before and after primary and booster YFV17D yellow fever vaccination, bulk TCR alpha and beta repertoires were sequenced over time. The cohort comprised two healthy male donors, one aged 18 to 29 and one aged 30 to 39 years. Blood was collected at multiple timepoints before and after primary and secondary immunization, and bulk PBMC replicates and cell subsets were isolated.

What this sample's treatment or condition label stands for: live attenuated yellow fever vaccine strain. Two biological replicates of bulk PBMCs were collected at each blood-draw timepoint. PBMCs were isolated from peripheral blood using a standard Ficoll-Paque protocol. TriZol was used to extract RNA from bulk PBMCs, CD4 and CD8 fractions, and dextramer-positive and dextramer-negative fractions. The sample holds a few counts of this clonotype. Its antigen remains undetermined. No base quality values were provided; no much bigger clone lies one nucleotide off. What the study reported, not specific to this receptor: After the booster, most clones that had expanded after primary vaccination were detected again (roughly 96% of CD4 and roughly nine tenths of CD8), suggesting broad maintenance of memory. Compared with the primary T-cell response, the secondary T-cell response was faster but weaker, reaching its peak on day 5 rather than on day 15. Because the study included only two donors, the extent to which the findings can be generalized is limited. FACS-sorted repertoires could contain abundant contaminating clonotypes from the bulk population, so computational filtering was required. A small share of clonotypes was detected in both CD4 and CD8 compartments, with the overlap likely arising from convergent recombination.

TCR cDNA was made using 5'RACE template switching, a step that added a universal primer site and unique molecular identifiers. Priming of cDNA synthesis was performed from both the TCR alpha and TCR beta constant segments. Library amplification involved two PCR steps, and the second step added sample barcodes and sequencing adapters. Sequencing of libraries was performed on Illumina HiSeq 2500 (2x100 bp) or NovaSeq (2x150 bp). The paper's data handling went like this. MIGEC was used to demultiplex reads and collapse the reads into UMI consensus sequences, and MiXCR was used for V(D)J alignment. Vaccine-responding clonotypes were identified with edgeR using replicate PBMC samples, with FDR below 0.01 and a log2 fold change above 5 up to day 15 being required. CD4 or CD8 identity was assigned to each bulk clonotype according to whether the clonotype was present at higher abundance in the sequenced CD4 repertoire or the sequenced CD8 repertoire. TCRdb's own reprocessing of the public reads used fastp at Q25 and MiXCR and kept productive beta chains. CDR3 protein duplicates are merged, each entry listing the most common genes and DNA. The authors' filters were not applied to this entry. Present in this sample are 600,000 to 750,000 distinct CDR3 sequences, about 12% of which were seen just once. The ten top clones hold more than 13% of the sample.

Measured from the cysteine to the phenylalanine, the CDR3 is 15 residues long. Just CDR3 DNA is preserved here, 45 bases in frame from base 1. Per the germline V gene (reference sequence), SEHNR is the CDR1 and FQNEAQ is the CDR2. V lost 3 bases and J lost 4 bases; the stretch between them is 15 bases long. The sequence is built from TRBV7-9 and TRBJ1-1; the D gene is perhaps TRBD1, from 5 matching bases. Here the sequenced sample was PBMCs, taken on the day of the yellow fever booster vaccination. The clonotype comes from a man younger than 40 who received the YFV17D yellow fever vaccine. CDR3 sequence: CASSFPRGVGTEAFF. The base sequence is TGTGCCAGCAGCTTCCCGCGGGGGGTGGGCACTGAAGCTTTCTTT.